The 21 T cell receptor beta chains below come from one sample, sequenced in a study of metastatic and nonmetastatic thyroid tumors (dated by TCRdb to the early 2020s). Library preparation employed PCR. TCRdb records Illumina HiSeq 4000 as the sequencer. In-frame beta chains were kept once TCRdb had trimmed the public reads at Q25 with fastp and called clones with MiXCR. The sample data list 29,000 or so clones, and 3.5% to 4.5% of these were observed just once. Together, the top ten hold around a fifth of the sample. No patient had received any treatment before thyroid surgery. What was sequenced was blood. The receptor source for this set is a female donor with papillary thyroid cancer or a benign thyroid nodule (not recorded which). Some clones in this sample may be carry-over from other donors' samples.

Worth noting for this clone: Compared with germline, one end of the junction differs, possibly owing to a read error. V gene TRBV6-1 combines with J gene TRBJ2-6, with D possibly being TRBD1 (6 bases). Germline V gives CDR1 MNHNS, CDR2 SASEGT. The CDR3 consists of 18 residues. The CDR3 DNA follows: TGTGCCAGCACTGAAGCCGGGACATGGGTCTTTGGGGCCAACGTCCTGACTTTC. Protein sequence: CASTEAGTWVFGANVLTF.

About this clone itself: This may be a read error, as it is one base from a much larger clone. The chain uses TRBV7-2 and TRBJ2-5; 8 bases align to TRBD2. Germline CDR1 reads SGHTA; CDR2 reads FQGNSA. The CDR3 runs 16 residues. V shed 4 bases, J shed 9 bases, and the junction held 16 bases outside the gene matches. In DNA, the CDR3 is TGTGCCAGCAGCTCAGAGCGGGAGTCTCTTTTCCAGGCCCAGTACTTC. It specifies CASSSERESLFQAQYF. Full variable domain (outside the CDR3, taken from reference TRBV7-2 and TRBJ2-5): GAGVSQSPSNKVTEKGKDVELRCDPISGHTALYWYRQSLGQGLEFLIYFQGNSAPDKSGLPSDRFSAERTGGSVSTLTIQRTQQEDSAVYLCASSSERESLFQAQYFGPGTRLLVL.

This clone was counted only a few times. This chain links TRBV6-2 or TRBV6-3 with TRBJ2-7; TRBD2 might be the D (5 bases). V shed 0 bases and J shed 6 bases, with 12 bases lying between them. This CDR3 has 14 residues. Germline values: CDR1 MNHEY, CDR2 SVGEGT. The CDR3 loop reads CASSYSGLAREQYF. The CDR3 region has the DNA TGTGCCAGCAGTTACTCAGGCCTAGCCCGCGAGCAGTACTTC.

This clone showed up many times. The chain is built from TRBV10-3 and TRBJ1-5, with D unresolved. The CDR3 totals 14 residues. V gave up 6 bases and J gave up 4 bases, with 13 bases separating them. The germline V gene has CDR1 ENHRY and CDR2 SYGVKD. The CDR3 coding sequence is TGTGCCATCAGCCAGGTGGGCGAGAATCAGCCCCAGCATTTT. Translation: CAISQVGENQPQHF.

A few counts support this clone. This sequence joins TRBV28 and TRBJ2-2, with a weak D call TRBD2 (5 bases). The V end lost 8 bases, the J end lost 7 bases, and 29 bases lay between the germline ends. CDR3 length: 18 residues. The V gene's germline CDR1 is MDHEN and CDR2 SYDVKM. CDR3 protein: CASALLRVGGSSCGELFF. The CDR3 nucleotides read TGTGCCAGCGCCCTCCTGAGGGTGGGTGGTTCTTCTTGCGGGGAGCTGTTTTTT.

The table lists this clone with a few counts. Germline and junction disagree at one end, which may indicate a read error. This rearrangement joins TRBV12-3 or TRBV12-4 to TRBJ2-3, with a weak D call TRBD1 (8 bases). This CDR3 has 16 amino acids. CDR3 in amino acids: CASSPLQGGGTDTQYF. The CDR3 DNA sequence: TGCGCCAGCAGCCCCTTACAGGGGGGGGGCACAGATACGCAGTATTTT.

At least ten counts were recorded for this clone. The chain uses TRBV3-1 and TRBJ2-3; the D is unclear. The germline V and J ends were trimmed by 2 bases and 4 bases, with 7 bases remaining between them. There are 13 residues in the CDR3. Per the germline V gene, CDR1 is LGHDT and CDR2 is YNNKEL (reference sequence). The CDR3 bases are TGTGCCAGCAGCCAATTTCTAGCAGATACGCAGTATTTT. Protein sequence: CASSQFLADTQYF.

Turning to this clone: At one end, the junction sequence differs from germline, possibly due to a read error. This rearrangement joins TRBV6-1 to TRBJ1-1; D is possibly TRBD1 (5 bases). The germline CDR1 and CDR2 sequences are MNHNS and SASEGT. The CDR3 is 14 amino acids. CDR3 coding DNA: TGTGCCAGCAGTGAATGGGGGAAGAACACTGATGCTTTCTTT. As protein: CASSEWGKNTDAFF.

This clone was found a few times. One end of the junction varies from germline; a read error may be responsible. This sequence joins TRBV29-1 and TRBJ1-2; unclear D gene. CDR1 is SQVTM, CDR2 ANQGSEA, per germline. The CDR3 loop spans 13 amino acids. The CDR3 spells CSVEGREGYGYTF. The DNA of the CDR3 is TGCAGCGTTGAAGGTCGGGAAGGCTATGGCTACACATTC.

This rearrangement joins TRBV7-9 to TRBJ2-3, with 8 positions matching TRBD2. This CDR3 has 16 residues. V was pared by 5 bases and J by 2 bases, with 9 bases of the junction left unmatched. Per germline, CDR1 SEHNR and CDR2 FQNEAQ (reference sequence). The CDR3 DNA reads TGTGCCAGCAGCCCAAGAAGCGGGGGTTACACAGATACGCAGTATTTT. Translating it yields CASSPRSGGYTDTQYF.

There are a few counts of this clone. V gene TRBV12-3 or TRBV12-4 combines with J gene TRBJ1-2, with a tentative D call TRBD1 (5 bases). Deletions cut 7 bases from V and 2 bases from J, with 14 bases between. There are 14 residues in the CDR3. CDR3 coding DNA: TGTGCCAGCACTAGAAGGGGAACAAACTATGGCTACACCTTC. Protein sequence: CASTRRGTNYGYTF.

The J gene is TRBJ2-7, the V gene TRBV6-1, with 8 bases aligning to TRBD2. Germline CDR1 and CDR2: MNHNS and SASEGT. The CDR3 length is 15 residues. With 8 bases clipped from V and 2 bases from J, the junction kept 11 bases outside the gene matches. Here the CDR3 reads CASVFREGRAYEQYF. The CDR3 nucleotides read TGTGCCAGCGTCTTCCGGGAGGGCCGCGCCTACGAGCAGTACTTC.

This clone was counted a few times. This may stem from a read error, because a much larger clone lies one nucleotide away. This sequence joins TRBV10-2 and TRBJ1-4; D gene unclear. Germline V CDR1 and CDR2: WSHSY, SAAADI. The CDR3 covers 16 residues. Trimming removed 5 bases from V and 3 bases from J, with 16 bases in between. The CDR3 DNA sequence: TGCGCCAGCAGTTTAAGACCATTGGCCTCTAATGAAAAACTGTTTTTT. Translating it yields CASSLRPLASNEKLFF.

This clone was seen repeatedly, ten times or more. The rearrangement links TRBV14 to TRBJ2-1; 7 positions agree with TRBD2. Germline V gene lookup returns CDR1 SGHDN and CDR2 FVKESK. The J segment lost 6 bases and the V segment lost 2 bases, leaving 13 bases of the junction unmatched. This CDR3 has 17 residues. This chain's CDR3 is CASSQYVGGRGRNEQFF. The DNA for the CDR3 is TGTGCCAGCAGCCAATACGTAGGAGGGAGGGGTCGCAATGAGCAGTTCTTC. The whole variable domain, filled in from reference TRBV14 and TRBJ2-1, reads EAGVTQFPSHSVIEKGQTVTLRCDPISGHDNLYWYRRVMGKEIKFLLHFVKESKQDESGMPNNRFLAERTGGTYSTLKVQPAELEDSGVYFCASSQYVGGRGRNEQFFGPGTRLTVL.

This clone was picked up a small number of times. V usage is TRBV27 and J usage is TRBJ2-3; the match to TRBD2 covers 13 bases. Germline V gene lookup returns CDR1 MNHEY and CDR2 SMNVEV (reference sequence). The CDR3 length is 14 residues. V dropped 5 bases and J dropped 8; count of bases not matched to a gene: 4. CDR3 nucleotides: TGTGCCAGCAGTACTAGCGGGAGGGCCCCTACGCAGTATTTT. This sequence encodes CASSTSGRAPTQYF.

In this sample, this clone turned up a few times. The V and J genes are TRBV5-6 and TRBJ2-2; D gene unclear. Germline V lookup: CDR1 SGHDT, CDR2 YYEEEE. There are 15 residues in the CDR3. V was clipped by 0 bases and J by 1 base, with 7 bases between them. The CDR3 DNA is TGTGCCAGCAGCTTGGATCGTGGGAACACCGGGGAGCTGTTTTTT. Protein: CASSLDRGNTGELFF.

This clone came up many times. The chain joins TRBV5-6 to TRBJ2-1; 9 bases align to TRBD1. V shed 5 bases and J 6 bases; nucleotides not matched to a gene: 9. The CDR3 runs to 15 residues. The germline CDR1 and CDR2 sequences are SGHDT and YYEEEE. CDR3 in amino acids: CASSYGTGLGNEQFF. Written as DNA, the CDR3 is TGTGCCAGCAGTTACGGGACAGGGCTGGGCAATGAGCAGTTCTTC.

The CDR3 coding sequence is TGTGCCAGCAGTGCTTCAAGTCAGGCGGACACTGAAGCTTTCTTT. It encodes CASSASSQADTEAFF. The chain is built from TRBV6-1 and TRBJ1-1; D call uncertain. Germline-derived CDR1 and CDR2 are MNHNS and SASEGT. The V and J ends lost 4 bases and 3 bases respectively, with 15 bases between them. There are 15 residues in the CDR3.

This clone was observed at least ten times. V and J are TRBV5-1 and TRBJ1-2; 9 bases are a match to TRBD1. The CDR3 extends over 15 amino acids. Germline V gene data show CDR1 as SGHRS and CDR2 as YFSETQ. Germline trimming cut 4 bases from V and 8 bases from J; bases unmatched to any gene: 12. The CDR3 spells CASSPPEGQGGGYTF. The CDR3 DNA reads as TGCGCCAGCAGCCCCCCGGAGGGACAGGGAGGCGGCTACACCTTC.

This clone was picked up a small number of times. V usage is TRBV6-2 or TRBV6-3 and J usage is TRBJ2-1; D is perhaps TRBD2 (5 bases). In germline, CDR1 is MNHEY, CDR2 SVGEGT. This CDR3 is built from 17 residues. The V and J ends lost 6 bases and 6 bases respectively, with 24 bases between them. The CDR3 DNA is TGTGCCAGCAGCCTATTTACCGATTTGAGGGCCGGCAATGAGCAGTTCTTC. Its translation is CASSLFTDLRAGNEQFF.

This clone was detected only a few times. Compared with germline, one end of the junction differs, possibly owing to a read error. The chain employs TRBV29-1 and TRBJ2-1; D unresolved. The germline V gene encodes CDR1 SQVTM and CDR2 ANQGSEA. This CDR3 spans 13 amino acids. CDR3 sequence (DNA): TGCAGCGTTGGGACCTTCCCCTACAATGATCAGTTCTTC. Protein: CSVGTFPYNDQFF.